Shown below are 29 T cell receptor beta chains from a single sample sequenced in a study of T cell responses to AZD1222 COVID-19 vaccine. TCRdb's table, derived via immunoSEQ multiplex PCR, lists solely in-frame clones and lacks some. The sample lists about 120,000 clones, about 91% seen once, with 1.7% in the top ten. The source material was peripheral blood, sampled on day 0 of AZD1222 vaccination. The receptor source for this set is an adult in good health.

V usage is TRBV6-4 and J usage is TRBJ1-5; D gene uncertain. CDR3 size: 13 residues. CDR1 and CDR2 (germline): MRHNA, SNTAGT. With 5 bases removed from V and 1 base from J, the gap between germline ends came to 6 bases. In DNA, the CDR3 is TGTGCCAGCAGTAAAGAGAGCAATCAGCCCCAGCATTTT. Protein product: CASSKESNQPQHF.

The CDR3 loop reads CASSPRGGNTIYF. In DNA form, the CDR3 reads TGTGCCAGCAGCCCGAGAGGAGGAAACACCATATATTTT. The chain employs TRBV7-9 and TRBJ1-3; D is unclear. CDR1 is SEHNR, CDR2 FQNEAQ, per germline (reference sequence). The CDR3 runs to 13 residues. Trimming shortened V by 5 bases and J by 4 bases, and 9 bases separated the two germline ends.

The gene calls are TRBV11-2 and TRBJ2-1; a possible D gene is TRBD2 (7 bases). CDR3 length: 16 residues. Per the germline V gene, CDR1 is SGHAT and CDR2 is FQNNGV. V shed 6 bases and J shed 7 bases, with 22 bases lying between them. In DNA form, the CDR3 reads TGTGCCAGCAGGGTCCCGGGGGCGGGAGAGGGAAATGAGCAGTTCTTC. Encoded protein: CASRVPGAGEGNEQFF.

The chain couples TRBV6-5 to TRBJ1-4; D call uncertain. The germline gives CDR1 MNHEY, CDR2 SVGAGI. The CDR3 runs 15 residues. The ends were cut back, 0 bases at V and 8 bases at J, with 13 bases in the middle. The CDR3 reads CASSYSNGDGEKLFF. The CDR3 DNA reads TGTGCCAGCAGTTACTCGAATGGGGATGGGGAAAAACTGTTTTTT.

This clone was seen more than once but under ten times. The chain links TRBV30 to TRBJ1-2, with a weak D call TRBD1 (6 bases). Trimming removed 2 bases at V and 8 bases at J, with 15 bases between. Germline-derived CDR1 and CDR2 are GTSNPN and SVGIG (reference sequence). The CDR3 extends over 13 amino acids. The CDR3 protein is CAWSLHEGGGYTF. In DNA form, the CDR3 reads TGTGCCTGGAGTCTCCACGAAGGGGGAGGCTACACCTTC.

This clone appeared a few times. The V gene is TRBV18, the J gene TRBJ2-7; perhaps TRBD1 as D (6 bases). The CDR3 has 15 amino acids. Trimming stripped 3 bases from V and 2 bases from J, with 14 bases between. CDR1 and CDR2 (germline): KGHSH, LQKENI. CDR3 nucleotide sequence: TGTGCCAGCTCACCCTCACAGGGTTCCCCCTACGAGCAGTACTTC. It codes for CASSPSQGSPYEQYF.

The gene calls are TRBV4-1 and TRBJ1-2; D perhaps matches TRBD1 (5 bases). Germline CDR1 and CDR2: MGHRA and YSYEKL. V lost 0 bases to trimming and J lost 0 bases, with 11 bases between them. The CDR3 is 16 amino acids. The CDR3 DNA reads TGCGCCAGCAGCCAAGATGGGGACTCCTCTAACTATGGCTACACCTTC. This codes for CASSQDGDSSNYGYTF.

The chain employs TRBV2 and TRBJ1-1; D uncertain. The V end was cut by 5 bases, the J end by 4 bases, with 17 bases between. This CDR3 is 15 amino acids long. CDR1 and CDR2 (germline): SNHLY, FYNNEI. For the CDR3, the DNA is TGTGCCAGCAGTTCCCCCCAAGGGTTGGGCACTGAAGCTTTCTTT. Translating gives CASSSPQGLGTEAFF.

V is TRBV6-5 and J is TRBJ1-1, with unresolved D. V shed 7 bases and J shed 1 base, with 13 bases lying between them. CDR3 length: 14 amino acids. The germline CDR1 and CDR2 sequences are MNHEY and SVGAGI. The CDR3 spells CASTKVSPNTEAFF. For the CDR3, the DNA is TGTGCCAGCACCAAGGTTTCGCCGAACACTGAAGCTTTCTTT.

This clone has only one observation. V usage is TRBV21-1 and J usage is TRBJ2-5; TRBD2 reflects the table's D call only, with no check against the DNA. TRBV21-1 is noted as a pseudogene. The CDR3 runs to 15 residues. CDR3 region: CASSRVRCYPRTQYF. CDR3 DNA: TGTGCCAGCAGCAGAGTTCGGTGCTACCCTCGGACCCAGTACTTC.

The CDR3 protein is CSYRAHAYHEQFF. For the CDR3, the DNA is TGCAGCTACAGGGCGCACGCATACCATGAGCAGTTCTTC. The chain is built from TRBV29-1 and TRBJ2-1; weak D call: TRBD1 (6 bases). CDR1 is SQVTM, CDR2 ANQGSEA, per germline. The CDR3 contains 13 residues. Trimming took 8 bases from V and 8 from J, leaving 19 bases between them.

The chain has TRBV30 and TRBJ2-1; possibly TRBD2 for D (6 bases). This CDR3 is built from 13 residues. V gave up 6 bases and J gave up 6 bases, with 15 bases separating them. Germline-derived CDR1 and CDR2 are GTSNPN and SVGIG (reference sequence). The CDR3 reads CACRGGAPNEQFF. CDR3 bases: TGTGCCTGTCGTGGCGGGGCCCCCAATGAGCAGTTCTTC.

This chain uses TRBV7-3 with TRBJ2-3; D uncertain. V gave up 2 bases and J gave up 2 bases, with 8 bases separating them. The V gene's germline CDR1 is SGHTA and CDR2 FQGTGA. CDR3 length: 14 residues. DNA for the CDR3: TGTGCCAGCAGCTTAGCCCCCGACACAGATACGCAGTATTTT. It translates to CASSLAPDTDTQYF.

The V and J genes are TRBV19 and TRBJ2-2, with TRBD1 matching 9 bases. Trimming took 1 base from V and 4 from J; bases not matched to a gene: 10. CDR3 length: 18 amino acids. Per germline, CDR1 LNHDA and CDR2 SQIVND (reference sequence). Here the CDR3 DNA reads TGTGCCAGTAGTATAGTCCCCGGGACAGGGTGGTCCACCGGGGAGCTGTTTTTT. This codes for CASSIVPGTGWSTGELFF.

The CDR3 loop is CASTQRRGPTEAFF. CDR3 sequence (DNA): TGTGCCAGCACTCAGAGAAGGGGGCCGACTGAAGCTTTCTTT. The chain couples TRBV6-6 to TRBJ1-1; 7 bases align to TRBD1. V trimming: 7 bases; J trimming: 5 bases; junction bases outside the gene matches: 10. The germline CDR1 and CDR2 sequences are MNHNY and SVGAGI (reference sequence). CDR3 length: 14 residues.

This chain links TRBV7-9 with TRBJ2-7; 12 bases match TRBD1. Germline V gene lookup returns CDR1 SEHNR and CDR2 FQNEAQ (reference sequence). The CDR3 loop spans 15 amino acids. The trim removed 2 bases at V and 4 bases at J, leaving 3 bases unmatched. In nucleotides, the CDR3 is TGTGCCAGCAGCTTACGGGGACAGGGGGCTTACGAGCAGTACTTC. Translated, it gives CASSLRGQGAYEQYF.

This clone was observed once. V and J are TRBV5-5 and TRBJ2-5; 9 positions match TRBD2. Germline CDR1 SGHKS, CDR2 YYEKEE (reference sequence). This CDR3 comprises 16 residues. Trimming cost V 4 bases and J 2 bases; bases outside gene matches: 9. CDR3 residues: CASSPSLAGFQETQYF. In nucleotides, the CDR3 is TGTGCCAGCAGCCCTAGTCTAGCGGGATTTCAAGAGACCCAGTACTTC.

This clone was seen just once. The CDR3 DNA reads as TGTGCCAGCAGTTTTCTAGGGGGGGACACTGAAGCTTTCTTT. It translates to CASSFLGGDTEAFF. The chain combines TRBV6-5 with TRBJ1-1; possibly TRBD1 for D (6 bases). The CDR3 is 14 amino acids. Looked up from germline, CDR1 is MNHEY and CDR2 is SVGAGI. V was clipped by 4 bases and J by 3 bases, with 12 bases between them.

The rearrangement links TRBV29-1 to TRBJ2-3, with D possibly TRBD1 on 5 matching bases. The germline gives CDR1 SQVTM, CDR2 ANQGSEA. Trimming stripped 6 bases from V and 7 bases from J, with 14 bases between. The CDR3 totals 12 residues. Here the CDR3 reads CSVVSQGNTQYF. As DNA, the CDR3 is TGCAGCGTCGTCTCCCAGGGAAATACGCAGTATTTT.

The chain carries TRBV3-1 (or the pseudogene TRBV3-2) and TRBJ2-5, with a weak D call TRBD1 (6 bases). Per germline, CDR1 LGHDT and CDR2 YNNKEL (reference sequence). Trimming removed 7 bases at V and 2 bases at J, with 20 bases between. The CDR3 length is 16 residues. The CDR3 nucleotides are TGTGCCAGCACCCTCTCCTCCGGGACAAATCAAGAGACCCAGTACTTC. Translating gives CASTLSSGTNQETQYF.

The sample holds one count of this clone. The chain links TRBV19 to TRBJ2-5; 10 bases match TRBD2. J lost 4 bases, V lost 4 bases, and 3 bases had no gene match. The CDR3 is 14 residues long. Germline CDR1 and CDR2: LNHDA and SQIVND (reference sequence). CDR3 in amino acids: CASSRVAGGETQYF. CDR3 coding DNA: TGTGCCAGTAGTAGGGTAGCGGGAGGAGAGACCCAGTACTTC.

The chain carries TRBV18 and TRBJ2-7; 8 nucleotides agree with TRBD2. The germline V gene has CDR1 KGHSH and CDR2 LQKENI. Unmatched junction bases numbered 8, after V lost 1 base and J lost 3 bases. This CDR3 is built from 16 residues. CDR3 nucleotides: TGTGCCAGCTCACCACGGGGCGGGGGGAATGGCTACGAGCAGTACTTC. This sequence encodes CASSPRGGGNGYEQYF.

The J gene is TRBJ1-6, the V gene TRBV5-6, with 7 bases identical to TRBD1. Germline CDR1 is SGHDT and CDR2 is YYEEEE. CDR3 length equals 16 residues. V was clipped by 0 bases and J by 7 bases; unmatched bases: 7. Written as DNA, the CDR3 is TGTGCCAGCAGCTTGGCCGCGGGACAGACGAATTCACCCCTCCACTTT. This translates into CASSLAAGQTNSPLHF.

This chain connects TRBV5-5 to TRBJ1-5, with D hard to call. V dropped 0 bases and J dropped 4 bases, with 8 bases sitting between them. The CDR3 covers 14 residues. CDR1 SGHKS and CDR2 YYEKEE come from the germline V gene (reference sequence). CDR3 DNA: TGTGCCAGCAGCTTGGGGGGAATGAATCAGCCCCAGCATTTT. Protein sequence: CASSLGGMNQPQHF. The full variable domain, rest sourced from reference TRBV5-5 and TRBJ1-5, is DAGVTQSPTHLIKTRGQQVTLRCSPISGHKSVSWYQQVLGQGPQFIFQYYEKEERGRGNFPDRFSARQFPNYSSELNVNALLLGDSALYLCASSLGGMNQPQHFGDGTRLSIL.

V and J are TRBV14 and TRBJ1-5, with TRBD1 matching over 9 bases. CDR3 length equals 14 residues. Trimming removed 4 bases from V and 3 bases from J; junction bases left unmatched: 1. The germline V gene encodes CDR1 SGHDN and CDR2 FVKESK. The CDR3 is CASSRTGDNQPQHF. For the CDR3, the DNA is TGTGCCAGCAGCCGGACAGGGGACAATCAGCCCCAGCATTTT.

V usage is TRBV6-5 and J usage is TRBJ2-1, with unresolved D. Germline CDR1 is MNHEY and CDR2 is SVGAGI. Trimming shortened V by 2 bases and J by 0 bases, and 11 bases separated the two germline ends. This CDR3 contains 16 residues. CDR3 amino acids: CASSYDAEFSYNEQFF. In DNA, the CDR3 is TGTGCCAGCAGTTACGATGCTGAGTTCTCCTACAATGAGCAGTTCTTC.

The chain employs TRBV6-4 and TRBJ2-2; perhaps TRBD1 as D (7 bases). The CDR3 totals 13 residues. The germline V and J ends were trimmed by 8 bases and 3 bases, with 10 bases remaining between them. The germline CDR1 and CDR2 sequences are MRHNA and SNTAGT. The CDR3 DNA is TGTGCCAGCCAGGGGGGTGACACCGGGGAGCTGTTTTTT. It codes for CASQGGDTGELFF.

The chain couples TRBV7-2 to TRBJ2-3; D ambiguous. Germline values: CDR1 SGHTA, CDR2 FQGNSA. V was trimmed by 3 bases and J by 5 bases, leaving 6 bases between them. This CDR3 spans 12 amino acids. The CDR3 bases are TGTGCCAGCAGCTTGTTCGGAGATACGCAGTATTTT. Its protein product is CASSLFGDTQYF.

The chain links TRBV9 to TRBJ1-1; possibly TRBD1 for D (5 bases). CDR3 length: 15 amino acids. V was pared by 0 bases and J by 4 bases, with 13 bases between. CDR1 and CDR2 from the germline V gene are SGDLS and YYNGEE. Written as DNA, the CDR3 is TGTGCCAGCAGCGTAGGTGAAGGGGTGGGCACTGAAGCTTTCTTT. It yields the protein CASSVGEGVGTEAFF.